Sequencing of this TCR beta chain was carried out in a study of cytomegalovirus exposure and HLA in healthy donors. The study's findings and limits: A classifier reportedly called cytomegalovirus status with high sensitivity and specificity.

Trimming removed 4 bases from V and 4 bases from J, with 13 bases in between. CDR1 GTSNPN and CDR2 SVGIG come from the germline V gene (reference sequence). The CDR3 is 13 amino acids. About this clone itself: The antigen is unknown.

The repertoire was sequenced with immunoSEQ multiplex PCR; TCRdb's copy has only in-frame clones and lacks some. The profile shows some 240,000 clones, 87% of them singletons. V gene TRBV30 combines with J gene TRBJ1-2, with D tentatively TRBD1 (6 bases). This TCR came from a woman aged 18-29 years in good health and CMV-seropositive. The sample taken for sequencing was PBMCs. The CDR3 DNA reads TGTGCCTGGACGGGGGGCCTTGGCTATGGCTACACCTTC. It specifies CAWTGGLGYGYTF.